This note documents a single T cell receptor (beta chain) sequence. Its antigen is undetermined. Deletions cut 3 bases from V and 13 bases from J, with 13 bases between. The length of the CDR3 is 11 residues. Germline loops: CDR1 SGHDT, CDR2 YYEEEE. The sample originates from a study of cytomegalovirus exposure and HLA in healthy donors. Study-level information: Inside one of the first data releases sat tens of millions of unique TCRs taken from HLA-typed donors. For the roughly 400 genotyped donors, about 79% fell within the Caucasian-associated ancestry cluster. Regarding the study as a whole: With later analysis, a missense DCLRE1C variant became linked to TCR beta V- and J-gene trimming.

The PCR employed 60 Vbeta primers together with 13 Jbeta primers. Sequencing was performed with immunoSEQ multiplex PCR; in TCRdb, only in-frame clones are kept and a portion is missing. The table lists around 150,000 clones, roughly three quarters of them singletons. The sample was PBMCs. The sequence was collected from a man aged 25 to 45 in good health and CMV-seronegative. The chain recombines TRBV5-6 with TRBJ2-5; a weak D match, TRBD2 (6 bases). The CDR3 sequence is CASSSGLRAYF. CDR3 nucleotide sequence: TGTGCCAGCAGCTCGGGACTCCGGGCGTACTTC.